Listed here are 8 T cell receptor beta chains from one sample, sequenced in a study of shared clonotypes between healthy human individuals. Profiling relied on immunoSEQ multiplex PCR, and the TCRdb table lists in-frame clones only, not all of them. The sample lists about 2.4 million clones; roughly nine tenths were seen once. The specimen was naive CD4+ T cells sorted from blood. As for subset: CD45RA+ positively selected. These receptors were collected from a man younger than 35 in good health.

The V call is TRBV10-1, the J call TRBJ2-3; TRBD1 might be the D (6 bases). Trimming stripped 3 bases from V and 4 bases from J, with 14 bases between. Germline CDR1 and CDR2: WNHNN and SYGVQD (reference sequence). CDR3 length equals 15 residues. This CDR3 is CASSEGRGYPDTQYF. CDR3 sequence (DNA): TGCGCCAGCAGTGAAGGCAGGGGTTACCCAGATACGCAGTATTTT.

This clone appeared a single time. The V gene is TRBV30, the J gene TRBJ2-1, with 11 nucleotides matching TRBD1. This CDR3 comprises 14 residues. Germline V gene data show CDR1 as GTSNPN and CDR2 as SVGIG (reference sequence). V lost 8 bases, J lost 8 bases, and 11 bases stayed unmatched. CDR3 residues: CAGAGTGGLYEQFF. The CDR3 DNA sequence: TGTGCCGGGGCCGGGACAGGGGGTTTGTATGAGCAGTTCTTC.

The chain links TRBV7-6 to TRBJ2-2; 8 nucleotides align to TRBD2. V shed 2 bases, J shed 7 bases, and the junction held 9 bases outside the gene matches. CDR3 length: 16 residues. The germline V gene encodes CDR1 SGHVS and CDR2 FNYEAQ. CDR3 protein: CASSLRPAGVIGELFF. The CDR3 nucleotides are TGTGCCAGCAGCTTACGTCCAGCGGGGGTTATCGGGGAGCTGTTTTTT.

Only one count was recorded for this clone. The rearrangement uses TRBV5-1 and TRBJ2-2; D unclear. Deletions cut 4 bases from V and 4 bases from J, with 11 bases between. The length of the CDR3 is 14 residues. Germline V gives CDR1 SGHRS, CDR2 YFSETQ. The CDR3 here is CASSPAFGTGELFF. CDR3 nucleotide sequence: TGCGCCAGCAGCCCGGCCTTCGGCACCGGGGAGCTGTTTTTT.

The rearrangement uses TRBV4-3 and TRBJ2-4; 10 bases are shared with TRBD1. The CDR3 consists of 16 residues. V shed 0 bases, J shed 3 bases, and the junction held 2 bases outside the gene matches. Germline V gives CDR1 LGHNA, CDR2 YSLEER. CDR3: CASSQDRTGGKNIQYF. The CDR3 DNA follows: TGCGCCAGCAGCCAAGACAGGACAGGGGGCAAAAACATTCAGTACTTC.

Note on this clone: At the DNA level, this CDR3 is encoded by other sequences in the same sample as well. The V and J genes are TRBV6-5 and TRBJ1-3, with 7 bases lining up with TRBD1. Germline CDR1 MNHEY, CDR2 SVGAGI. V was pared by 5 bases and J by 1 base, with 5 bases of the junction left unmatched. The CDR3 loop spans 15 amino acids. The CDR3 DNA is TGTGCCAGCAGTCGACAGGGACTATCTGGAAACACCATATATTTT. Its protein is CASSRQGLSGNTIYF.

The chain uses TRBV19 and TRBJ1-2; D is perhaps TRBD1 (5 bases). V shed 9 bases and J shed 4 bases, with 15 bases lying between them. The germline CDR1 and CDR2 sequences are LNHDA and SQIVND (reference sequence). The CDR3 has 13 amino acids. In nucleotides, the CDR3 is TGTGCCAGCGGAAGAGGGGAGGGCTATGGCTACACCTTC. Translating gives CASGRGEGYGYTF.

The chain combines TRBV6-5 with TRBJ2-7; D may be TRBD1 (6 bases). This CDR3 has 14 residues. The V end was cut by 7 bases, the J end by 2 bases, with 15 bases between. Germline V lookup: CDR1 MNHEY, CDR2 SVGAGI. The CDR3 DNA follows: TGTGCCAGCATCCCAAACAGGGCTCCCTACGAGCAGTACTTC. Encoded protein: CASIPNRAPYEQYF.